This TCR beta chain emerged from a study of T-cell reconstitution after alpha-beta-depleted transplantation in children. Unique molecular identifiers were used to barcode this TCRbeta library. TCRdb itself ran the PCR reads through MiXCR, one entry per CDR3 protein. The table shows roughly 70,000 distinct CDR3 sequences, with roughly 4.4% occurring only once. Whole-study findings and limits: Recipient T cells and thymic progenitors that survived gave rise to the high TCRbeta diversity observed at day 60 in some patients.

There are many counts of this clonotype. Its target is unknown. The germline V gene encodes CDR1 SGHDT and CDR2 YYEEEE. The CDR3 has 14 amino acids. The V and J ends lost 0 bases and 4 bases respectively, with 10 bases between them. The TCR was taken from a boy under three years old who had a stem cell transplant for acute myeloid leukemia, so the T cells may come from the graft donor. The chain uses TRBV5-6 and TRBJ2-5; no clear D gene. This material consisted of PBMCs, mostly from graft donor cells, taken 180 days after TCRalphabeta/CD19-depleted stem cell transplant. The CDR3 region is CASSLGGWGETQYF. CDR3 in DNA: TGTGCCAGCAGCTTGGGGGGTTGGGGAGAGACCCAGTACTTC.